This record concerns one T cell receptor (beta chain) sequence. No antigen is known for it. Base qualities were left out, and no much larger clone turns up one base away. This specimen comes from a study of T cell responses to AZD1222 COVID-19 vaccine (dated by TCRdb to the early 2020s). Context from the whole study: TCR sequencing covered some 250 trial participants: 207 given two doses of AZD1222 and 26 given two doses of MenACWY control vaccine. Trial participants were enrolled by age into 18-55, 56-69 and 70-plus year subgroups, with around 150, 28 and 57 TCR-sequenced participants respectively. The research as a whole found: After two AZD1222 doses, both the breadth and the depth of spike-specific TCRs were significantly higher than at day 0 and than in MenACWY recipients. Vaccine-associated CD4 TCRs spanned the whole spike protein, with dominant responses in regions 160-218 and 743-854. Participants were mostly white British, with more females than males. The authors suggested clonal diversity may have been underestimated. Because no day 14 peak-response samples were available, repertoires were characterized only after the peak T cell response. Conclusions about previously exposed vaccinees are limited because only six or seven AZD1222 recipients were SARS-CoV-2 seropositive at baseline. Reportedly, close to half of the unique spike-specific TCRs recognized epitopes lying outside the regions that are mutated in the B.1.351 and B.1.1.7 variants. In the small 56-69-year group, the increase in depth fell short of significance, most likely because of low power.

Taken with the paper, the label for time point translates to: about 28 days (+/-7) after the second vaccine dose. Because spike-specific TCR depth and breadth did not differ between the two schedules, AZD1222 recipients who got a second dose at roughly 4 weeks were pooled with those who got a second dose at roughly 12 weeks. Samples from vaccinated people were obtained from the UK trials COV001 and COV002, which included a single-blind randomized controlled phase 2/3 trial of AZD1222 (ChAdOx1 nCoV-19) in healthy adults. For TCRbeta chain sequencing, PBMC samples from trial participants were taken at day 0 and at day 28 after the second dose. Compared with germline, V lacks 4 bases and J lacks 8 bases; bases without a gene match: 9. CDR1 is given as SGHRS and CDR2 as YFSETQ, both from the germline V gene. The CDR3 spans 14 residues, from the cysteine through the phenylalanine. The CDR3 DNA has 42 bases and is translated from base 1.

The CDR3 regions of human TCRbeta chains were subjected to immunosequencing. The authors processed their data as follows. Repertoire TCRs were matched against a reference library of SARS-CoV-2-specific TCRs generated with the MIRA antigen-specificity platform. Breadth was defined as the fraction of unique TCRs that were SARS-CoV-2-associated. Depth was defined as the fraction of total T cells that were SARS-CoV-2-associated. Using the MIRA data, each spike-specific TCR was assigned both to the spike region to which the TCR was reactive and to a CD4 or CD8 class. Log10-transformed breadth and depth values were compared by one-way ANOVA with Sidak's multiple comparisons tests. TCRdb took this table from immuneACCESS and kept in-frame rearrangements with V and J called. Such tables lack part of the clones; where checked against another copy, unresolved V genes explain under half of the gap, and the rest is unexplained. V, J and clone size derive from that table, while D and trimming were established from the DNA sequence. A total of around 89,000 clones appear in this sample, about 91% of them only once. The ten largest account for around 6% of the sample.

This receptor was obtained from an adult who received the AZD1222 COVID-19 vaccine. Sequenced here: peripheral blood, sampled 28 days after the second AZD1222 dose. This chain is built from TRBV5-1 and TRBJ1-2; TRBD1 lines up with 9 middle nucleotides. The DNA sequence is TGCGCCAGCAGCCCTAGGACAGGGGATAGGGGCTACACCTTC. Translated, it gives CASSPRTGDRGYTF.